Included here is one TCR beta chain sequence, with context. The CDR3 is 18 amino acids. Looked up from germline, CDR1 is MNHEY and CDR2 is SVGAGI. A second PCR of 7 to 11 cycles used a sample-barcoded 5' primer and a J-beta primer mix. Via MiXCR, TCRdb re-called the 5' RACE reads, giving one row per CDR3 protein. The sample has approximately 800,000 distinct CDR3 sequences; 58% are singletons. These data originate in a study of blood T cells in healthy people across ages. The chain has TRBV6-5 and TRBJ2-4; D is perhaps TRBD1 (5 bases). Matching the DNA end better, TRBJ2-7 makes the J call doubtful. This clonotype was sampled from a man aged 25 to 40 in good health. Input material: blood. The CDR3 DNA is TGTGCCAGCATCTACCCGAGAAACAGGCAAAGGGTTCGGTACGAGCAGTACTTC. Protein: CASIYPRNRQRVRYEQYF.